This TCR beta chain was identified in a study of OX40 agonist ivuxolimab in advanced cancers. Study information: At doses from 0.01 to 10 mg/kg, patients were given intravenous ivuxolimab every 2 weeks. A partial response was reached by three patients: one with hepatocellular carcinoma and two with cutaneous melanoma. Study-wide results and caveats: Both CD4+ and CD8+ T cell populations in blood had undergone clonal expansion by week 6 at 0.1 to 3.0 mg/kg.

This clone was seen a few times. Its antigen remains unidentified. Some clones are missing from TCRdb's copy, which holds only in-frame ones; the method was immunoSEQ multiplex PCR. The table lists over 80,000 clones, roughly 92% of them singletons, with 0.95% to 1.3% in the top ten. The sample was CD4+ or CD8+ T cells sorted from blood, taken in a trial of the OX40 agonist ivuxolimab. This sequence originates from an adult with an advanced solid tumor such as melanoma, head and neck, liver or kidney cancer.

This CDR3 reads CASIGAAGSGNTIYF. The DNA of the CDR3 is TGTGCCAGCATCGGGGCGGCAGGCTCTGGAAACACCATATATTTT. The chain employs TRBV28 and TRBJ1-3; D perhaps matches TRBD1 (5 bases). Per the germline V gene, CDR1 is MDHEN and CDR2 is SYDVKM. Trimming left V 7 bases short and J 0 bases short, with 13 bases between. The CDR3 runs to 15 residues.